Below, 31 T cell receptor beta chains from the same sample are listed, as sequenced in a study of CD8 T cells in Susac syndrome. RNA totalling about 0.5 to 1 ug underwent reverse transcription with random hexamers. TCRdb ran MiXCR on the immunoSEQ multiplex PCR reads and lists one entry per CDR3 protein. Among 150,000 or so distinct CDR3 sequences, over 85% were seen once, and the ten largest hold around 0.15%. Sequenced material: CD4+ T cells from PBMCs. All receptors come from a human donor in good health.

In this sample, this clonotype turned up once. The chain carries TRBV2 and TRBJ2-7, with D maybe TRBD2 (6 bases). Trimming removed 7 bases at V and 0 bases at J, with 13 bases between. CDR3 length: 14 residues. Per the germline V gene, CDR1 is SNHLY and CDR2 is FYNNEI. The CDR3 loop reads CASKGTPFSYEQYF. The CDR3 region has the DNA TGTGCCAGCAAAGGGACTCCCTTCTCCTACGAGCAGTACTTC.

The CDR3 DNA is TGCAGTGCTAGAGATCTTCCGGGGAGCAATCAGCCCCAGCATTTT. This sequence encodes CSARDLPGSNQPQHF. The chain uses TRBV20-1 and TRBJ1-5; D is undetermined. With 0 bases removed from V and 1 base from J, the gap between germline ends came to 10 bases. This CDR3 contains 15 residues. Germline V gene data show CDR1 as DFQATT and CDR2 as SNEGSKA (reference sequence).

The V gene is TRBV5-6, the J gene TRBJ2-1, with 8 bases that match TRBD2. The J segment lost 6 bases and the V segment lost 5 bases, leaving 7 bases of the junction unmatched. The CDR3 consists of 14 residues. The germline gives CDR1 SGHDT, CDR2 YYEEEE. CDR3 region: CASSYGTRGNEQFF. The CDR3 DNA reads as TGTGCCAGCAGTTATGGGACTAGAGGCAATGAGCAGTTCTTC.

The chain combines TRBV27 with TRBJ1-1; 8 bases align to TRBD1. Germline CDR1 reads MNHEY; CDR2 reads SMNVEV (reference sequence). The CDR3 is 16 amino acids. With 4 bases clipped from V and 3 bases from J, the junction kept 10 bases outside the gene matches. Here the CDR3 reads CASSSPPGGADTEAFF. The CDR3 DNA reads as TGTGCCAGCAGTTCTCCCCCAGGGGGCGCGGACACTGAAGCTTTCTTT.

The V gene is TRBV29-1, the J gene TRBJ2-1; the D call may be TRBD1 or TRBD2 (6 bases each). Germline CDR1 and CDR2: SQVTM and ANQGSEA. The CDR3 loop spans 13 amino acids. The CDR3 reads CSTRGQGNNEQFF. CDR3 DNA: TGCAGTACACGGGGGCAGGGGAACAATGAGCAGTTCTTC.

This chain links TRBV7-9 with TRBJ2-5; D might be TRBD1 (5 bases). The CDR3 runs 13 residues. The ends were cut back, 8 bases at V and 5 bases at J, with 15 bases in the middle. The germline gives CDR1 SEHNR, CDR2 FQNEAQ (reference sequence). The CDR3 sequence is CASGRTPLETQYF. CDR3 DNA: TGTGCCAGCGGAAGGACACCTCTTGAGACCCAGTACTTC.

The CDR3 here is CASSEASGGLYNEQFF. The CDR3 bases are TGTGCCAGCAGTGAGGCTAGCGGGGGCCTTTACAATGAGCAGTTCTTC. V gene TRBV6-4 combines with J gene TRBJ2-1; 10 positions match TRBD2. From germline, CDR1 is MRHNA and CDR2 SNTAGT. V lost 3 bases to trimming and J lost 4 bases; unmatched junction nucleotides: 6. The CDR3 runs to 16 residues.

The chain links TRBV20-1 to TRBJ2-1; D unresolved. The CDR3 is made up of 12 amino acids. Germline CDR1 reads DFQATT; CDR2 reads SNEGSKA (reference sequence). Between the trimmed V and J ends, which lost 1 base and 5 bases, there was a span of 6 bases. This CDR3 reads CSARGTHNEQFF. The CDR3 region has the DNA TGCAGTGCTAGAGGGACCCACAATGAGCAGTTCTTC.

The V and J genes are TRBV29-1 and TRBJ2-3; 9 positions match TRBD1. This CDR3 is built from 14 residues. CDR1 and CDR2 from the germline V gene are SQVTM and ANQGSEA. After removal of 5 bases from V and 0 bases from J, the junction contained 3 bases not matched to a gene. Here the CDR3 reads CSVTGGGSTDTQYF. Written as DNA, the CDR3 is TGCAGCGTTACAGGGGGCGGAAGCACAGATACGCAGTATTTT.

This chain joins TRBV20-1 and TRBJ2-5; 8 nucleotides line up with TRBD2. With 6 bases clipped from V and 2 bases from J, the junction kept 11 bases outside the gene matches. The V gene's germline CDR1 is DFQATT and CDR2 SNEGSKA (reference sequence). This CDR3 is 15 amino acids long. For the CDR3, the DNA is TGCAGTGCCCACCCAACTAGCGGCCCTCAAGAGACCCAGTACTTC. Translating it yields CSAHPTSGPQETQYF.

The V gene is TRBV7-8, the J gene TRBJ2-1; the D gene is possibly TRBD2 (6 bases). The CDR3 sequence is 16 residues long. Germline V gives CDR1 SGHVS, CDR2 FQNEAQ. The V and J ends lost 0 bases and 4 bases respectively, with 13 bases between them. For the CDR3, the DNA is TGTGCCAGCAGCTTAGCCGGGGGATTCGGGTACAATGAGCAGTTCTTC. Translated, it gives CASSLAGGFGYNEQFF.

The chain has TRBV5-8 and TRBJ2-3, with D maybe TRBD2 (6 bases). The CDR3 consists of 18 residues. V lost 2 bases to trimming and J lost 0 bases, with 19 bases between them. The germline gives CDR1 SGHTS, CDR2 YDEGEE. The CDR3 reads CASSFVYALASSTDTQYF. In DNA, the CDR3 is TGTGCCAGCAGCTTCGTATATGCTCTAGCGTCTAGCACAGATACGCAGTATTTT.

Only a few counts were recorded for this clonotype. The gene calls are TRBV29-1 and TRBJ2-3; no clear D. Deletions cut 0 bases from V and 0 bases from J, with 13 bases between. The CDR3 is 16 amino acids. Germline values: CDR1 SQVTM, CDR2 ANQGSEA. This CDR3 is CSVEERRASSTDTQYF. The CDR3 DNA follows: TGCAGCGTTGAAGAGCGTAGGGCTTCTAGCACAGATACGCAGTATTTT.

This clonotype was detected once. This chain links TRBV5-6 with TRBJ2-3; D might be TRBD1 or TRBD2, each matching 6 bases. This CDR3 comprises 15 residues. V was trimmed by 7 bases and J by 8 bases, leaving 23 bases between them. Germline values: CDR1 SGHDT, CDR2 YYEEEE. The CDR3 protein is CASFTRGTLASTQYF. In DNA form, the CDR3 reads TGTGCCAGCTTCACAAGGGGGACGCTAGCGAGTACGCAGTATTTT. The full variable domain, in which reference TRBV5-6 and TRBJ2-3 provide the parts outside the CDR3, is DAGVTQSPTHLIKTRGQQVTLRCSPKSGHDTVSWYQQALGQGPQFIFQYYEEEERQRGNFPDRFSGHQFPNYSSELNVNALLLGDSALYLCASFTRGTLASTQYFGPGTRLTVL.

V and J are TRBV29-1 and TRBJ2-3; the D gene could be TRBD1 or TRBD2 (6 bases each). The CDR3 spans 15 residues. Trimming removed 3 bases from V and 3 bases from J, with 16 bases in between. CDR1 and CDR2 from the germline V gene are SQVTM and ANQGSEA. CDR3 protein: CSVDIPGAGTDTQYF. The CDR3 region has the DNA TGCAGCGTTGATATCCCGGGGGCTGGGACAGATACGCAGTATTTT.

V and J are TRBV20-1 and TRBJ1-2; TRBD1 matches 10 bases. The CDR3 runs to 15 residues. V dropped 6 bases and J dropped 6; count of bases not matched to a gene: 13. The germline V gene has CDR1 DFQATT and CDR2 SNEGSKA (reference sequence). The CDR3 sequence: CSARDRGGSADGYTF. The CDR3 DNA reads as TGCAGTGCGCGGGACAGGGGAGGATCGGCGGATGGCTACACCTTC.

The gene calls are TRBV15 and TRBJ2-7; D perhaps matches TRBD2 (5 bases). CDR1 and CDR2 (germline): LNHNV, YYDKDF (reference sequence). Trimming stripped 0 bases from V and 1 base from J, with 10 bases between. The CDR3 has 15 amino acids. CDR3 residues: CATSRDRGYSYEQYF. CDR3 nucleotides: TGTGCCACCAGCAGAGATCGAGGGTATTCCTACGAGCAGTACTTC.

The chain couples TRBV20-1 to TRBJ2-5; 8 bases match TRBD2. Trimming removed 5 bases from V and 4 bases from J; junction bases left unmatched: 6. The CDR3 consists of 13 residues. Germline V lookup: CDR1 DFQATT, CDR2 SNEGSKA (reference sequence). CDR3 sequence: CSAPRGAGETQYF. DNA for the CDR3: TGCAGTGCTCCGCGGGGGGCGGGAGAGACCCAGTACTTC.

The chain couples TRBV2 to TRBJ2-3; 7 nucleotides line up with TRBD2. The CDR3 consists of 14 residues. Trimming took 0 bases from V and 6 from J; bases not matched to a gene: 3. Per germline, CDR1 SNHLY and CDR2 FYNNEI. The CDR3 protein is CASSEAWGGDTQYF. The DNA for the CDR3 is TGTGCCAGCAGTGAAGCGTGGGGGGGGGATACGCAGTATTTT.

On this clonotype itself: A junction boundary mismatches the germline segment, possibly from a read error. V and J are TRBV12-3 or TRBV12-4 and TRBJ1-2; D is unresolved. The CDR3 runs to 13 residues. The CDR3 sequence: CASSLAEFNGYTF. For the CDR3, the DNA is TGTGCCAGCAGTCTAGCAGAATTTAATGGCTACACCTTC.

The chain couples TRBV30 to TRBJ1-1; no clear D. Germline V gene lookup returns CDR1 GTSNPN and CDR2 SVGIG (reference sequence). The CDR3 sequence is 13 residues long. V lost 3 bases and J lost 4, with 12 bases in between. CDR3 in amino acids: CAWRRSGLTEAFF. In DNA form, the CDR3 reads TGTGCCTGGAGACGATCTGGGCTCACTGAAGCTTTCTTT.

V is TRBV9 and J is TRBJ2-2, with D possibly being TRBD2 (7 bases). This CDR3 contains 15 residues. The germline V gene encodes CDR1 SGDLS and CDR2 YYNGEE. V was cut by 2 bases and J by 8 bases, with 16 bases left in between. CDR3 region: CASSVSGGTKGELFF. The DNA of the CDR3 is TGTGCCAGCAGCGTTTCGGGGGGCACCAAAGGGGAGCTGTTTTTT.

The chain uses TRBV4-3 and TRBJ1-2; TRBD1 agrees at 9 bases. The trim removed 3 bases at V and 4 bases at J, leaving 12 bases unmatched. Germline loops: CDR1 LGHNA, CDR2 YSLEER. The CDR3 consists of 17 residues. CDR3: CASSQGTGQGDTYGYTF. The CDR3 coding sequence is TGCGCCAGCAGCCAGGGGACAGGGCAGGGGGATACCTATGGCTACACCTTC.

This clonotype was seen only a few times. The CDR3 is CSVWAANYGYTF. CDR3 DNA: TGCAGCGTTTGGGCAGCCAACTATGGCTACACCTTC. This sequence joins TRBV29-1 and TRBJ1-2; no clear D. Per the germline V gene, CDR1 is SQVTM and CDR2 is ANQGSEA. Trimming shortened V by 5 bases and J by 2 bases, and 9 bases separated the two germline ends. The CDR3 is 12 amino acids. Combining the CDR3 with reference TRBV29-1 and TRBJ1-2 gives the whole variable domain SAVISQKPSRDICQRGTSLTIQCQVDSQVTMMFWYRQQPGQSLTLIATANQGSEATYESGFVIDKFPISRPNLTFSTLTVSNMSPEDSSIYLCSVWAANYGYTFGSGTRLTVV.

The V and J genes are TRBV20-1 and TRBJ1-1, with no clear D. The length of the CDR3 is 13 residues. The ends were cut back, 6 bases at V and 1 base at J, with 12 bases in the middle. The V gene's germline CDR1 is DFQATT and CDR2 SNEGSKA (reference sequence). The CDR3 DNA is TGCAGTGCCAACCCACCGGCGAACACTGAAGCTTTCTTT. Protein product: CSANPPANTEAFF.

Written as DNA, the CDR3 is TGTGCCAGCAGTTCTCAGGGACAGACCGGCTACACCTTC. It codes for CASSSQGQTGYTF. V and J are TRBV25-1 and TRBJ1-2, with TRBD1 identical over 7 bases. From germline, CDR1 is MGHDK and CDR2 SYGVNS. V shed 5 bases and J 8 bases; nucleotides not matched to a gene: 8. CDR3 length equals 13 residues.

The chain is built from TRBV7-2 and TRBJ2-1; D is undetermined. V gave up 2 bases and J gave up 9 bases, with 8 bases separating them. This CDR3 is built from 12 residues. Germline CDR1 SGHTA, CDR2 FQGNSA. CDR3 in DNA: TGTGCCAGCAGCTTAAGCGCGGTTGAGCAGTTCTTC. Translating it yields CASSLSAVEQFF.

The chain carries TRBV12-3 or TRBV12-4 and TRBJ2-3; 11 positions agree with TRBD2. The CDR3 has 14 residues. V gave up 6 bases and J gave up 3 bases; unmatched junction bases: 2. CDR3 amino acids: CASRSSGGTDTQYF. CDR3 sequence (DNA): TGTGCCAGCAGGTCTAGCGGGGGGACAGATACGCAGTATTTT.

This sequence joins TRBV29-1 and TRBJ2-7, with D possibly being TRBD1 (5 bases). CDR3 length: 12 residues. V was clipped by 4 bases and J by 3 bases, with 10 bases between them. Germline-derived CDR1 and CDR2 are SQVTM and ANQGSEA. Here the CDR3 reads CSVADRFYEQYF. In DNA form, the CDR3 reads TGCAGCGTTGCAGACAGATTCTACGAGCAGTACTTC.

The chain links TRBV3-1 to TRBJ1-5, with D possibly TRBD1 on 5 matching bases. Germline V gene sequence: CDR1 LGHDT, CDR2 YNNKEL (reference sequence). The CDR3 is 14 residues long. The ends were cut back, 0 bases at V and 7 bases at J, with 10 bases in the middle. Here the CDR3 reads CASSQERGFQPQHF. The CDR3 DNA sequence: TGTGCCAGCAGCCAAGAAAGGGGTTTCCAGCCCCAGCATTTT.

In its sample, this clonotype was seen a few times. The chain combines TRBV29-1 with TRBJ2-7; 7 nucleotides match TRBD1. Germline assignment: CDR1 SQVTM and CDR2 ANQGSEA. V trimming: 6 bases; J trimming: 3 bases; junction bases outside the gene matches: 14. The CDR3 is made up of 15 amino acids. The CDR3 DNA reads TGCAGCGTCCGATTCAGGGACAGATCGGTCTACGAGCAGTACTTC. This gives the protein CSVRFRDRSVYEQYF.